This TCR beta chain was captured in a study of blood T cell repertoires in COVID-19. J gave up 7 bases and V 1 base, and 21 bases lay outside the gene matches. CDR1 is SGHTS, CDR2 YDEGEE, per germline. The CDR3 runs 20 residues. This clone was recorded once. Per the original data handling: Counts of nucleated cells, estimated from reference gene primer amplification, were obtained. Method: immunoSEQ multiplex PCR; TCRdb's copy keeps in-frame clones and lacks some. V, J and clone size were drawn from that table, and D and trimming were deduced from the DNA. The sample lists 200,000 to 300,000 clones; 80% to 85% were seen once.

Specimen: peripheral blood. The sequence was collected from a man between 60 and 75 years old with acute or convalescent COVID-19. The rearrangement joins TRBV5-8 to TRBJ2-2; 8 bases match TRBD2. The CDR3 bases are TGTGCCAGCAGCTTGAATCTTTATACTAGCGGTCTGAGTGGCGACGGGGAGCTGTTTTTT. Amino acids: CASSLNLYTSGLSGDGELFF.